The 17 T cell receptor beta chains listed next were all sequenced from one sample in a study of blood T cell repertoires in COVID-19. Profiled with immunoSEQ multiplex PCR; TCRdb holds only in-frame clones, not every one. The sample carries roughly 300,000 clones, roughly 86% recorded once. The specimen was peripheral blood. Receptors originate from a woman in her twenties or thirties with COVID-19, enrolled during active disease.

The chain carries TRBV29-1 and TRBJ2-1, with D perhaps matching TRBD1 (5 bases). Germline CDR1 SQVTM, CDR2 ANQGSEA. The CDR3 contains 15 residues. The ends were cut back, 6 bases at V and 2 bases at J, with 17 bases in the middle. The CDR3 DNA follows: TGCAGCGTCGCGGATACAGGACGAACCTACAATGAGCAGTTCTTC. This codes for CSVADTGRTYNEQFF.

The rearrangement uses TRBV19 and TRBJ2-1; 8 bases are a match to TRBD2. CDR1 is LNHDA, CDR2 SQIVND, per germline (reference sequence). V was clipped by 9 bases and J by 4 bases; unmatched bases: 5. The length of the CDR3 is 13 residues. DNA for the CDR3: TGTGCCAGCGGGGGGGCGGAATACAATGAGCAGTTCTTC. Its protein is CASGGAEYNEQFF. The complete variable domain, with remaining parts taken from reference TRBV19 and TRBJ2-1, reads DGGITQSPKYLFRKEGQNVTLSCEQNLNHDAMYWYRQDPGQGLRLIYYSQIVNDFQKGDIAEGYSVSREKKESFPLTVTSAQKNPTAFYLCASGGAEYNEQFFGPGTRLTVL.

This chain joins TRBV6-1 and TRBJ1-2; D is perhaps TRBD1 (6 bases). Trimming took off 6 bases at V and 4 bases at J, with 15 bases between the two ends. The CDR3 extends over 14 amino acids. Germline CDR1 is MNHNS and CDR2 is SASEGT. The CDR3 protein is CASSGGAPTYGYTF. CDR3 coding DNA: TGTGCCAGCAGCGGGGGGGCCCCGACCTATGGCTACACCTTC.

The chain has TRBV6-6 and TRBJ2-7; D is undetermined. The CDR3 totals 11 residues. Trimming left V 3 bases short and J 5 bases short, with 5 bases between. Germline lookup yields CDR1 MNHNY and CDR2 SVGAGI (reference sequence). The CDR3 protein is CASSYGHEQYF. The CDR3 coding sequence is TGTGCCAGCAGTTATGGCCACGAGCAGTACTTC.

V and J are TRBV19 and TRBJ1-2, with 10 positions matching TRBD1. Germline CDR1 LNHDA, CDR2 SQIVND (reference sequence). The CDR3 has 16 residues. With 10 bases clipped from V and 1 base from J, the junction kept 12 bases outside the gene matches. This CDR3 is CATSSRGQGGNYGYTF. The CDR3 coding sequence is TGTGCCACCTCATCCCGAGGACAGGGGGGTAACTATGGCTACACCTTC.

V gene TRBV7-2 combines with J gene TRBJ2-1; the D is unclear. This CDR3 contains 11 residues. Trimming cost V 5 bases and J 9 bases, with 8 bases left between them. From germline, CDR1 is SGHTA and CDR2 FQGNSA. As DNA, the CDR3 is TGTGCCAGCAGCGTACATGCTGAGCAGTTCTTC. Protein: CASSVHAEQFF.

The V gene is TRBV30, the J gene TRBJ1-5; the match to TRBD1 covers 8 bases. Germline CDR1 GTSNPN, CDR2 SVGIG (reference sequence). The J segment lost 1 base and the V segment lost 8 bases, leaving 4 bases of the junction unmatched. CDR3 length: 13 residues. Here the CDR3 DNA reads TGTGCCGCCCAGGGGGCAAGCAATCAGCCCCAGCATTTT. Translating gives CAAQGASNQPQHF.

This clone occurred a few times. V and J are TRBV12-3 or TRBV12-4 and TRBJ1-6, with D hard to call. The CDR3 has 12 residues. Trimming took off 4 bases at V and 7 bases at J, with 5 bases between the two ends. The CDR3 region is CASSSFNSPLHF. CDR3 nucleotides: TGTGCCAGCAGTTCTTTCAATTCACCCCTCCACTTT.

The chain employs TRBV6-2 or TRBV6-3 and TRBJ2-2; 15 nucleotides match TRBD2. This CDR3 has 20 amino acids. Germline V gene sequence: CDR1 MNHEY, CDR2 SVGEGT. V shed 5 bases and J 2 bases; nucleotides not matched to a gene: 12. For the CDR3, the DNA is TGTGCCAGCAGTCTTTACCCCGGGACTAGCGGGGGGAAAAACACCGGGGAGCTGTTTTTT. Encoded protein: CASSLYPGTSGGKNTGELFF.

This sequence joins TRBV11-3 and TRBJ1-1; D not certain. The CDR3 loop spans 14 amino acids. Trimming removed 5 bases at V and 1 base at J, with 11 bases between. CDR1 is SGHNT and CDR2 is YENEEA in the germline V gene. The CDR3 region is CASSDWRKNTEAFF. The CDR3 bases are TGTGCCAGCAGCGATTGGCGGAAGAACACTGAAGCTTTCTTT.

The V gene is TRBV19, the J gene TRBJ2-1, with 8 bases aligning to TRBD1. The CDR3 has 16 residues. V was clipped by 1 base and J by 6 bases; unmatched bases: 8. Germline CDR1 and CDR2: LNHDA and SQIVND (reference sequence). CDR3 amino acids: CASSIVSGGVGNEQFF. In DNA, the CDR3 is TGTGCCAGTAGTATAGTTTCAGGGGGCGTCGGCAATGAGCAGTTCTTC.

The rearrangement joins TRBV14 to TRBJ2-2; TRBD1 matches 10 bases. CDR3 length: 16 residues. CDR1 is SGHDN, CDR2 FVKESK, per germline. Unmatched junction bases numbered 8, after V lost 1 base and J lost 9 bases. The DNA for the CDR3 is TGTGCCAGCAGCCAAGTCACCGGGACAGGGGTCCGGGAGCTGTTTTTT. Translated: CASSQVTGTGVRELFF.

The chain's CDR3 is CASSPRGMQETQYF. The CDR3, as DNA: TGTGCCAGCAGCCCCCGGGGGATGCAAGAGACCCAGTACTTC. The rearrangement joins TRBV3-1 (or the pseudogene TRBV3-2) to TRBJ2-5, with D possibly TRBD2 on 6 matching bases. The ends were cut back, 4 bases at V and 2 bases at J, with 11 bases in the middle. The CDR3 runs to 14 residues. Germline V lookup: CDR1 LGHDT, CDR2 YNNKEL (reference sequence).

The V gene is TRBV19, the J gene TRBJ2-5; possible D gene TRBD1, 5 bases. In germline, CDR1 is LNHDA, CDR2 SQIVND (reference sequence). V lost 3 bases and J lost 4, with 9 bases in between. The length of the CDR3 is 13 residues. CDR3 sequence reads: CASSIGQGETQYF. The CDR3 nucleotides are TGTGCCAGTAGTATTGGGCAGGGAGAGACCCAGTACTTC.

J is TRBJ1-6 and V is TRBV3-1 (or the pseudogene TRBV3-2); D gene uncertain. The CDR3 has 15 amino acids. The germline V gene has CDR1 LGHDT and CDR2 YNNKEL (reference sequence). Deletions cut 0 bases from V and 8 bases from J, with 11 bases between. The DNA for the CDR3 is TGTGCCAGCAGCCAAGATTTGCGGGGATATTCACCCCTCCACTTT. Translating gives CASSQDLRGYSPLHF.

This chain connects TRBV7-9 to TRBJ1-2; TRBD1 matches 10 bases. The CDR3 consists of 13 residues. Germline values: CDR1 SEHNR, CDR2 FQNEAQ (reference sequence). V was clipped by 4 bases and J by 7 bases; unmatched bases: 3. The CDR3, as DNA: TGTGCCAGCAGCTACGGACAGGGGGGTGGCTACACCTTC. Its translation is CASSYGQGGGYTF.

CDR3 nucleotides: TGCGCCAGCAGCTCACAGGGTGGCAATAATTCACCCCTCCACTTT. It is translated as CASSSQGGNNSPLHF. The gene calls are TRBV5-1 and TRBJ1-6, with D perhaps matching TRBD1 (6 bases). V gave up 3 bases and J gave up 5 bases, with 12 bases separating them. The CDR3 is made up of 15 amino acids. Germline CDR1 and CDR2: SGHRS and YFSETQ. The complete variable domain, with remaining parts taken from reference TRBV5-1 and TRBJ1-6, reads KAGVTQTPRYLIKTRGQQVTLSCSPISGHRSVSWYQQTPGQGLQFLFEYFSETQRNKGNFPGRFSGRQFSNSRSEMNVSTLELGDSALYLCASSSQGGNNSPLHFGNGTRLTVT.